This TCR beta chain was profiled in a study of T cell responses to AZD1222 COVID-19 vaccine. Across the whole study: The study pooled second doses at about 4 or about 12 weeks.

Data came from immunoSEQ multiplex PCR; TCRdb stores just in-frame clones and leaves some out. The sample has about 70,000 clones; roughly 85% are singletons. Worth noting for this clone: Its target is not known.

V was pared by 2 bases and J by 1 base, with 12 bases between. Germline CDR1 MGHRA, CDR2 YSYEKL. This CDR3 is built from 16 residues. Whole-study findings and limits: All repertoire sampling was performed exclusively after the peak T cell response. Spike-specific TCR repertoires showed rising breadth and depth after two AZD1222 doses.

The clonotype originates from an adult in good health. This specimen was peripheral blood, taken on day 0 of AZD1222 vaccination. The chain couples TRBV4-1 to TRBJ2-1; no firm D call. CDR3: CASSQWSTPSYNEQFF. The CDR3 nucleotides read TGCGCCAGCAGCCAATGGTCTACCCCATCCTACAATGAGCAGTTCTTC.